The present T cell receptor (beta chain) was sequenced within a study of Ad26.COV2.S vaccination and SARS-CoV-2 variants. Repertoires were generated with immunoSEQ multiplex PCR, while TCRdb's copy carries only in-frame clones and drops some. The sample shows 350,000 to 600,000 clones, approximately 90% of them seen only once. Treatment specified: about 20 received Ad26.COV2.S at low or high dose, single or two shots; about 5 received placebo; per-sample allocation not given. Repertoires come from day 63 after the first vaccine or placebo injection. Donor was an adult aged 18-55 years in Boston. Germline V gene sequence: CDR1 LGHNT, CDR2 FRNRAP. The CDR3 consists of 14 residues. V lost 2 bases and J 1 base, leaving 8 bases between the germline ends.

The chain couples TRBV12-5 to TRBJ1-1; D is unresolved. The receptor was derived from a person aged 18-60 years who received the Ad26.COV2.S COVID-19 vaccine or a placebo. Specimen: peripheral blood, collected in a trial of Ad26.COV2.S vaccine versus placebo. The CDR3 region has the DNA TGTGCTAGTGGTTTGATCGGGCAGAACACTGAAGCTTTCTTT. Translated: CASGLIGQNTEAFF.